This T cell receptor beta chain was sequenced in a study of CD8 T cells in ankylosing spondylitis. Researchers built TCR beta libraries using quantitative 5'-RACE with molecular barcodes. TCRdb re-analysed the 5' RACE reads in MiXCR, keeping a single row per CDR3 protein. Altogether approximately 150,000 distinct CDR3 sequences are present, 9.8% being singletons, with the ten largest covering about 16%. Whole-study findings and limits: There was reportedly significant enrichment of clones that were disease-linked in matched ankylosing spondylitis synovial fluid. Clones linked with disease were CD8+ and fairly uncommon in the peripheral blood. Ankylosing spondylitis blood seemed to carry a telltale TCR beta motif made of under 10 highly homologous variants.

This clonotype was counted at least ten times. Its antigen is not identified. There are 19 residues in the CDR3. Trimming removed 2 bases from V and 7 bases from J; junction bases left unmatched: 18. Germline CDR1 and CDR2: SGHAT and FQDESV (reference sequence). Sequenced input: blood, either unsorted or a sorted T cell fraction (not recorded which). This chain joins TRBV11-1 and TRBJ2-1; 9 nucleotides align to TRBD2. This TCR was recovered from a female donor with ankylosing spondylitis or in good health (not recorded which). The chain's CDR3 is CASSLSVAGAYLGWNEQFF. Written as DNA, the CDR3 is TGTGCCAGCAGCTTAAGCGTAGCGGGAGCTTATCTAGGTTGGAATGAGCAGTTCTTC.